This TCR beta chain was sequenced during a study of shared clonotypes between healthy human individuals. Findings of the study overall: Against clonotypes common to all four donors, non-shared ones had lower generation probabilities. Few donors limited the genetic and exposure-history diversity represented.

As concerns this clone: Its antigen is not known.

The study separated CD4+ cells into CD45RA+ naive and CD45RA-negative memory subsets. Source study methods: ImmunoSEQ gave junction-only sequences without quality scores, so filtering differed. Assay used: immunoSEQ multiplex PCR; TCRdb lists only in-frame clones, some missing. That table is the source of V, J and clone size, and D and trimming were worked out from the DNA. This sample has approximately 2,000,000 clones, with under 95% found just once. The receptor comes from a man younger than 35 in good health. Some clones in this sample may be carry-over from other donors' samples. Sequencing was done on a sample of naive CD4+ T cells from PBMCs. Subset reported: CD45RA+ positively selected.

CDR3 bases: TGTGCCAGCAGCTTAGTTAGTACGTGGGAGGGGGTCGAGACCCAGTACTTC. Its translation is CASSLVSTWEGVETQYF. The chain links TRBV7-6 to TRBJ2-5; D may be TRBD2 (7 bases). The V gene lost 1 base and the J gene lost 5 bases, with 20 bases spanning the gap. The CDR3 consists of 17 residues. The germline V gene encodes CDR1 SGHVS and CDR2 FNYEAQ.